This T cell receptor beta chain came from a study of early T cells in non-severe SARS-CoV-2 infection. Study-level information: Sequencing was performed on bulk RNA from unsorted whole blood, leaving chains unpaired.

Unique molecular identifiers were attached to individual cDNA molecules. TCRdb reprocessed the 5' RACE reads with MiXCR, giving one entry per CDR3 protein. The sample gives almost 65,000 distinct CDR3 sequences, 4% to 5.5% of which show up once; under 6.5% is in the top ten. Per germline, CDR1 SGHRS and CDR2 YFSETQ. CDR3 length equals 16 residues. The V gene end was trimmed by 4 bases and the J gene end by 1 base; junction bases not matched to a gene: 8. This clonotype was recorded at least ten times. Antigen specificity is unknown. The study's findings and limits: The study's VDJdb matching favored anti-spike CD8 responses and missed private and CD4 specificities.

This receptor was obtained from an adult who was a healthcare worker with PCR-confirmed SARS-CoV-2 infection or an uninfected control (not recorded which). The chain recombines TRBV5-1 with TRBJ2-5; the match to TRBD2 covers 9 bases. The source material was whole blood. Written as DNA, the CDR3 is TGCGCCAGCAGCGATACGATGACTAGCGGCCAAGAGACCCAGTACTTC. Amino acids: CASSDTMTSGQETQYF.